A selection of T cell receptor beta chains follows, all from one sample in a study of shared clonotypes between healthy human individuals. Produced via immunoSEQ multiplex PCR; TCRdb's table is partial and in-frame only. Among millions of clones listed, roughly nine tenths were seen once. The material sequenced was naive CD4+ T cells sorted from blood. Receptor source: a man younger than 35 in good health. The CDR3 runs from the conserved cysteine through the conserved F or W. The D gene is left open where the match is weak. Only some rows state a clone size, as once, few, many or a class for expanded clones.

TRBD2 | TRBJ2-2 | once | TRBV6-1 | TGTGCCAGTTTCGGACTAGCGGGGGCCGCCGGGGAGCTGTTTTTT | CASFGLAGAAGELFF
- | TRBJ2-1 | - | TRBV2 | TGTGCCAGCAGTGGAGACATTCCCCAGCATCCGTTCTTC | CASSGDIPQHPFF
TRBD1 | TRBJ1-3 | - | TRBV5-1 | TGCGCCAGCAGCTTACAGGGGGCTGGAAACACCATATATTTT | CASSLQGAGNTIYF
- | TRBJ1-2 | once | TRBV6-5 | TGTGCCAGCAGTTACTCGAAGCTGTATTCCTATGGCTACACCTTC | CASSYSKLYSYGYTF
- | TRBJ2-2 | - | TRBV2 | TGTGCCAGCAGATTAACCAGAAACACCGGGGAGCTGTTTTTT | CASRLTRNTGELFF
- | TRBJ2-2 | - | TRBV7-6 | TGTGCCAGCAGCTTATGGGAGTCCGCAGGGAGCACCGGGGAGCTGTTTTTT | CASSLWESAGSTGELFF
- | TRBJ2-1 | - | TRBV9 | TGTGCCAGCAGCCCAGGGGGGTGGGCTAGCGTTTACAATGAGCAGTTCTTC | CASSPGGWASVYNEQFF
TRBD1 | TRBJ2-7 | - | TRBV7-2 | TGTGCCAGCAGCATTCGCTTCGGGGACAGCTACGAGCAGTACTTC | CASSIRFGDSYEQYF
- | TRBJ2-6 | - | TRBV27 | TGTGCCAGCAGTTTATCGGCCACGTTCGGGTCTGGGGCCAACGTCCTGACTTTC | CASSLSATFGSGANVLTF
- | TRBJ2-3 | few | TRBV29-1 | TGCAGCGTTTCTAGCACAGATACGCAGTATTTT | CSVSSTDTQYF
- | TRBJ2-1 | - | TRBV27 | TGTGCCAGCAGTCGGACGCTGGGGTACAATGAGCAGTTCTTC | CASSRTLGYNEQFF
- | TRBJ2-3 | - | TRBV18 | TGTGCCAGCTCACGGGGGCTGGGGGTAGAGCCCACAGATACGCAGTATTTT | CASSRGLGVEPTDTQYF
TRBD2 | TRBJ2-2 | - | TRBV19 | TGTGCCAGTAGTACCCTCCGGGGGGAGCGTCCCGGGGAGCTGTTTTTT | CASSTLRGERPGELFF
TRBD2 | TRBJ2-7 | - | TRBV6-5 | TGTGCCAGCAGTCTGCTAGCGGGAGCCTACGAGCAGTACTTC | CASSLLAGAYEQYF
- | TRBJ2-7 | once | TRBV6-5 | TGTGCCAGCAGTTCGGGATTTCCTACGTCGGAGCAGTACTTC | CASSSGFPTSEQYF
- | TRBJ1-3 | - | TRBV5-1 | TGCGCCAGCAGCTTGACCGGTGGGGATTTCTCTGGAAACACCATATATTTT | CASSLTGGDFSGNTIYF
- | TRBJ2-7 | few | TRBV10-3 | TGTGCCATCAGTGAGTCGGACGAGCAGTACTTC | CAISESDEQYF
TRBD1 | TRBJ2-3 | - | TRBV7-2 | TGTGCCAGCAGCTTAGGTTGGACAGGGGGGACAGATACGCAGTATTTT | CASSLGWTGGTDTQYF
- | TRBJ2-3 | - | TRBV2 | TGTGCCAGCAGTTCTCGCTCCTTAGATACGCAGTATTTT | CASSSRSLDTQYF
- | TRBJ2-3 | - | TRBV25-1 | TGTGCCAGCAGCCAGGGACGTCGGGGCCCCATGGATACGCAGTATTTT | CASSQGRRGPMDTQYF
- | TRBJ2-1 | - | TRBV7-2 | TGTGCCAGCAGCCTGGACCTGTCCCCTGAGCAGTTCTTC | CASSLDLSPEQFF
TRBD1 | TRBJ2-3 | - | TRBV11-3 | TGTGCCAGCAGCCAGGGACAGGGGGTGGGCACAGATACGCAGTATTTT | CASSQGQGVGTDTQYF
- | TRBJ1-2 | - | TRBV2 | TGTGCCAGCACTTTACAGGGAGGCCTTGGAGGCTACACCTTC | CASTLQGGLGGYTF
- | TRBJ2-1 | - | TRBV2 | TGTGCCAGCAGGCGATCGGAGGGGTCGGCTGAGCAGTTCTTC | CASRRSEGSAEQFF
- | TRBJ1-4 | - | TRBV9 | TGTGCCAGCAGCGTAGGGGTAACTAATGAAAAACTGTTTTTT | CASSVGVTNEKLFF
- | TRBJ1-2 | few | TRBV19 | TGTGCCAGTACCCAACAGGGCGGCTATGGCTACACCTTC | CASTQQGGYGYTF